This passage covers 17 T cell receptor beta chains from one sample sequenced in a study of sequential checkpoint blockade in melanoma. As to treatment: randomized to nivolumab then ipilimumab (arm A) or the reverse (arm B). The method was immunoSEQ multiplex PCR; TCRdb's version includes in-frame clones alone and lacks a portion of them. The profile shows some 6,100 clones, approximately 26% of them singletons. This specimen consisted of tumor tissue (inferred from file names), obtained from a patient given nivolumab and ipilimumab in sequence. The source of these receptors is a human donor with melanoma.

The rearrangement joins TRBV9 to TRBJ2-1, with D tentatively TRBD1 or TRBD2 (6 bases each). V shed 0 bases and J shed 0 bases, with 7 bases lying between them. The CDR3 extends over 15 amino acids. CDR1 and CDR2 from the germline V gene are SGDLS and YYNGEE. The CDR3 DNA follows: TGTGCCAGCAGCGTAGAGGGGGGCTCCTACAATGAGCAGTTCTTC. It codes for CASSVEGGSYNEQFF.

This clone was detected only a few times. The chain has TRBV28 and TRBJ2-7; the D gene could be TRBD1 or TRBD2 (5 bases each). The CDR3 is 16 residues long. Trimming stripped 6 bases from V and 0 bases from J, with 18 bases between. Germline lookup yields CDR1 MDHEN and CDR2 SYDVKM. CDR3 sequence: CASRPPGTAGSYEQYF. In DNA, the CDR3 is TGTGCCAGCAGACCCCCCGGGACCGCGGGCTCCTACGAGCAGTACTTC. The full variable domain, rest sourced from reference TRBV28 and TRBJ2-7, is DVKVTQSSRYLVKRTGEKVFLECVQDMDHENMFWYRQDPGLGLRLIYFSYDVKMKEKGDIPEGYSVSREKKERFSLILESASTNQTSMYLCASRPPGTAGSYEQYFGPGTRLTVT.

This clone has a handful of counts. V usage is TRBV7-1 and J usage is TRBJ2-7; 7 bases agree with TRBD2. TRBV7-1 is given ORF status, its function remaining uncertain. With 7 bases clipped from V and 6 bases from J, the junction kept 9 bases outside the gene matches. CDR3 size: 13 residues. The CDR3 DNA reads TGTGCCAGCACCATGGCGGGAGAATCCGAGCAGTACTTC. Translation gives CASTMAGESEQYF.

This clone was counted between two and nine times. The chain combines TRBV6-8 with TRBJ2-3, with D perhaps TRBD1 (6 bases). CDR1 is MNHGY and CDR2 is SAAAGT in the germline V gene. CDR3 length: 14 amino acids. Trimming stripped 6 bases from V and 4 bases from J, with 14 bases between. CDR3 DNA sequence: TGTGCCAGCAGCGATCAACAGGGCCCAGATACGCAGTATTTT. Translated, it gives CASSDQQGPDTQYF.

This clone came up a few times. The genes are TRBV28 and TRBJ1-5, with 11 bases identical to TRBD1. V shed 7 bases and J 6 bases; nucleotides not matched to a gene: 5. CDR1 is MDHEN and CDR2 is SYDVKM in the germline V gene. The CDR3 totals 14 residues. CDR3 region: CASNSGTGGQPQHF. The CDR3 DNA reads TGTGCCAGCAACTCCGGGACAGGGGGTCAGCCCCAGCATTTT.

This clone was recorded many times. This chain uses TRBV7-8 with TRBJ2-1; 7 nucleotides agree with TRBD2. V shed 8 bases, J shed 10 bases, and the junction held 11 bases outside the gene matches. The CDR3 sequence is 13 residues long. From germline, CDR1 is SGHVS and CDR2 FQNEAQ. CDR3 sequence: CASSAGPGGEQFF. DNA for the CDR3: TGTGCCAGCTCAGCGGGACCTGGGGGGGAGCAGTTCTTC.

The chain employs TRBV30 and TRBJ2-7; D perhaps matches TRBD1 (6 bases). The CDR3 runs to 14 residues. Germline CDR1 GTSNPN, CDR2 SVGIG (reference sequence). Trimming took off 0 bases at V and 4 bases at J, with 13 bases between the two ends. Here the CDR3 reads CAWSVPTGRYEQYF. In DNA, the CDR3 is TGTGCCTGGAGTGTACCGACAGGCAGATACGAGCAGTACTTC. The variable domain in full, with the rest retrieved from reference TRBV30 and TRBJ2-7, is SQTIHQWPATLVQPVGSPLSLECTVEGTSNPNLYWYRQAAGRGLQLLFYSVGIGQISSEVPQNLSASRPQDRQFILSSKKLLLSDSGFYLCAWSVPTGRYEQYFGPGTRLTVT.

The sample holds one count of this clone. The V gene is TRBV19, the J gene TRBJ2-3; 8 bases are a match to TRBD2. The CDR3 sequence is 15 residues long. CDR1 and CDR2 (germline): LNHDA, SQIVND (reference sequence). The trim removed 4 bases at V and 2 bases at J, leaving 5 bases unmatched. The CDR3 DNA reads TGTGCCAGTAGTAGTACTAGCGGAGCCACAGATACGCAGTATTTT. This sequence encodes CASSSTSGATDTQYF.

Many counts were recorded for this clone. The chain couples TRBV11-3 to TRBJ2-2, with 9 nucleotides matching TRBD1. The CDR3 has 17 amino acids. V was pared by 3 bases and J by 6 bases, with 11 bases of the junction left unmatched. In germline, CDR1 is SGHNT, CDR2 YENEEA. The CDR3 region has the DNA TGTGCCAGCAGCTTGGTAGTGGGACAGGGTGCGCCCGGGGAGCTGTTTTTT. Translated: CASSLVVGQGAPGELFF.

This clone turned up a few times. V gene TRBV11-3 combines with J gene TRBJ2-6; D unresolved. CDR1 SGHNT and CDR2 YENEEA come from the germline V gene. The CDR3 contains 14 residues. Trimming took off 4 bases at V and 4 bases at J, with 8 bases between the two ends. The CDR3 coding sequence is TGTGCCAGCAGCTCGTCGGTCGGGGCCAACGTCCTGACTTTC. This gives the protein CASSSSVGANVLTF.

This clone appeared a few times. The rearrangement links TRBV28 to TRBJ1-1, with 7 bases lining up with TRBD1. This CDR3 contains 14 residues. V trimming: 6 bases; J trimming: 3 bases; junction bases outside the gene matches: 7. Germline loops: CDR1 MDHEN, CDR2 SYDVKM. The DNA for the CDR3 is TGTGCCAGCAGCGGACAGGTCGGTTACACTGAAGCTTTCTTT. It translates to CASSGQVGYTEAFF.

V is TRBV1 and J is TRBJ1-5; the table's D gene call, TRBD1, was not cross checked with the DNA. TRBV1 is a pseudogene segment. This CDR3 comprises 16 residues. The CDR3 region is CASSAGTGGSNQPQHF. The DNA of the CDR3 is TGCGCCAGCAGTGCCGGGACAGGGGGGAGCAATCAGCCCCAGCATTTT.

By proportion, this clone is medium-sized (0.01 to 0.1%). The chain joins TRBV11-3 to TRBJ2-7; a weak D match, TRBD2 (5 bases). From germline, CDR1 is SGHNT and CDR2 YENEEA. V was cut by 5 bases and J by 4 bases, with 15 bases left in between. The CDR3 contains 14 residues. CDR3: CASSEGDPRYEQYF. CDR3 coding DNA: TGTGCCAGCAGCGAGGGAGACCCCCGGTACGAGCAGTACTTC.

This clone was seen repeatedly, ten times or more. The chain uses TRBV11-3 and TRBJ2-1; TRBD2 matches 10 bases. Unmatched junction bases numbered 8, after V lost 6 bases and J lost 9 bases. This CDR3 has 14 residues. Germline V gene sequence: CDR1 SGHNT, CDR2 YENEEA. In nucleotides, the CDR3 is TGTGCCAGCAGTCCAGGACTAGCGGTTGTTGAGCAGTTCTTC. The encoded protein is CASSPGLAVVEQFF.

The V gene is TRBV25-1, the J gene TRBJ2-3, with a weak D call TRBD2 (5 bases). Germline lookup yields CDR1 MGHDK and CDR2 SYGVNS. This CDR3 comprises 17 residues. Trimming removed 0 bases at V and 5 bases at J, with 18 bases between. The CDR3, as DNA: TGTGCCAGCAGTGAATATGTGGCGGGCAAAGCCCAAGATACGCAGTATTTT. Protein: CASSEYVAGKAQDTQYF.

This clone was seen many times. V usage is TRBV11-3 and J usage is TRBJ2-5, with TRBD1 matching 9 bases. Germline V gene sequence: CDR1 SGHNT, CDR2 YENEEA. V lost 5 bases and J lost 4; bases outside the gene matches: 8. CDR3 size: 15 residues. DNA for the CDR3: TGTGCCAGCAGCATCCAAGGGACAGGGTTAGAGACCCAGTACTTC. It translates to CASSIQGTGLETQYF.

By sample share, this clone is medium-sized. The genes are TRBV12-2 and TRBJ2-3; the D call of TRBD2 is as the table states it, not checked on the DNA. TRBV12-2 is classified as a pseudogene. CDR3 length: 16 amino acids. CDR3 loop: CASRSRLAGAGDTQYF. CDR3 nucleotide sequence: TGTGCAAGTCGCTCAAGACTAGCGGGAGCTGGAGATACGCAGTATTTT.